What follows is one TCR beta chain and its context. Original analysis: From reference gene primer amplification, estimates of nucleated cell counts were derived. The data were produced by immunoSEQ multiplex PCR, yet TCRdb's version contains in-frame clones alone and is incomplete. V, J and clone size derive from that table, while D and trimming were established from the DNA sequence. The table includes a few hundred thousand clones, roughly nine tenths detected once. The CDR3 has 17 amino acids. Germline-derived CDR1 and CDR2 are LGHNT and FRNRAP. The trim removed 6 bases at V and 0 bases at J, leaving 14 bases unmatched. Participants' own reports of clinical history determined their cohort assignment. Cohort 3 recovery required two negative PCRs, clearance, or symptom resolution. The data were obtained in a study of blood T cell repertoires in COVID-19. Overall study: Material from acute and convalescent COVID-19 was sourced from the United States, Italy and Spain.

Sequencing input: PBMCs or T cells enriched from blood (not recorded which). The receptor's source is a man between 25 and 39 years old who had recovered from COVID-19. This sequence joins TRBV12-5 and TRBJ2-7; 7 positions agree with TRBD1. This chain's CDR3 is CASGPNSRDSSSYEQYF. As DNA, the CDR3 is TGTGCTAGTGGCCCAAATTCCCGGGACAGTAGCTCCTACGAGCAGTACTTC. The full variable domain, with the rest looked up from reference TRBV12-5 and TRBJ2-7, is DARVTQTPRHKVTEMGQEVTMRCQPILGHNTVFWYRQTMMQGLELLAYFRNRAPLDDSGMPKDRFSAEMPDATLATLKIQPSEPRDSAVYFCASGPNSRDSSSYEQYFGPGTRLTVT.